This T cell receptor (beta chain) stems from a study of cytomegalovirus exposure and HLA in healthy donors. Germline lookup yields CDR1 SGDLS and CDR2 YYNGEE. CDR3 length: 16 amino acids. J was trimmed by 6 bases and V by 4 bases; bases with no gene match: 8. This clone has a single count. What it recognizes is unknown. Study-level results: The study listed approximately 160 cytomegalovirus-associated TCR beta chains. Roughly even sequencing depth across donors was the assumption behind the presence/absence analyses.

Amplification used 60 Vbeta primers and 13 Jbeta primers. Repertoires were generated with immunoSEQ multiplex PCR, while TCRdb's copy carries only in-frame clones and drops some. The sample carries some 160,000 clones, around 84% recorded once. The clonotype was recovered from a man aged 50 or older in good health and CMV-seropositive. The chain employs TRBV9 and TRBJ2-5; 14 nucleotides match TRBD2. Input material: PBMCs. The CDR3 loop reads CASSPRLAGGLKTQYF. The CDR3 DNA reads as TGTGCCAGCAGCCCCCGACTAGCGGGGGGGCTGAAGACCCAGTACTTC.